The entry below gives a single T cell receptor (beta chain) sequence along with its context. Sequenced by immunoSEQ multiplex PCR; TCRdb stores in-frame clones only, minus some. The sample shows around 46,000 clones, about nine tenths of them seen only once. The sample comes from a study of OX40 agonist ivuxolimab in advanced cancers. The CDR3 contains 16 residues. The ends lost 0 bases at V and 4 bases at J; junction bases unmatched: 8. CDR1 is LNHNV, CDR2 YYDKDF, per germline (reference sequence). The sample consisted of CD4+ or CD8+ T cells sorted from blood, taken in a trial of the OX40 agonist ivuxolimab. V and J are TRBV15 and TRBJ2-7, with 8 bases lining up with TRBD2. This clonotype originated in an adult with an advanced solid tumor such as melanoma, head and neck, liver or kidney cancer. CDR3 amino acids: CATSRDPSGGEYEQYF. CDR3 DNA: TGTGCCACCAGCAGAGATCCCTCCGGGGGGGAATACGAGCAGTACTTC.